The rows below give T cell receptor beta chains drawn from one sample of a study of blood T cell repertoires in COVID-19. Sequenced by immunoSEQ multiplex PCR; TCRdb stores in-frame clones only, minus some. Of 70,000 to 90,000 clones detected, 65% to 90% appear once; the ten largest clones hold less than 9.5%. The sample comprised peripheral blood. These receptors were obtained from a man in his fifties or sixties with acute or convalescent COVID-19. The CDR3 runs from the conserved cysteine through the conserved F or W. A D gene is named only where the DNA matches it firmly. For some rows the clone size is stated as once, few or many, or as a class when expanded; others skip it.

d_call	j_call	v_call	cdr3_length	clone_size	cdr3_aa	cdr3_nt
TRBD1	TRBJ1-5	TRBV11-3	18	-	CASSQTHRGRAHNQPQHF	TGTGCCAGCAGCCAAACCCACAGGGGGCGGGCGCACAATCAGCCCCAGCATTTT
-	TRBJ1-1	TRBV19	13	-	CASSKGVNTEAFF	TGTGCCAGTAGTAAGGGAGTAAACACTGAAGCTTTCTTT
TRBD1	TRBJ2-6	TRBV19	17	-	CASSRRTGGTGANVLTF	TGTGCCAGTAGTAGGCGCACAGGGGGTACTGGGGCCAACGTCCTGACTTTC
-	TRBJ1-5	TRBV2	15	few	CASSEGTDSNQPQHF	TGTGCCAGCAGTGAGGGCACCGATAGCAATCAGCCCCAGCATTTT
-	TRBJ1-1	TRBV5-4	13	once	CASTLLGGTEAFF	TGTGCCAGCACCCTCCTGGGAGGTACTGAAGCTTTCTTT
TRBD1	TRBJ1-2	TRBV7-2	15	-	CASSSTGGAGYGYTF	TGTGCCAGCAGCTCGACAGGGGGCGCAGGCTATGGCTACACCTTC
-	TRBJ1-6	TRBV3-1/TRBV3-2	15	-	CASSQGTEWNSPLHF	TGTGCCAGCAGCCAAGGGACAGAGTGGAATTCACCCCTCCACTTT
TRBD2	TRBJ2-7	TRBV7-8	17	-	CASSLQSIPGLTYEQYF	TGTGCCAGCAGCTTACAAAGTATACCGGGACTAACCTACGAGCAGTACTTC
-	TRBJ1-1	TRBV19	16	-	CASSRSSGYPNTEAFF	TGTGCCAGTAGTCGGAGCTCAGGGTACCCGAACACTGAAGCTTTCTTT
-	TRBJ2-5	TRBV14	13	once	CASSRSLQETQYF	TGTGCCAGCAGCCGGAGCTTGCAAGAGACCCAGTACTTC
TRBD2	TRBJ2-5	TRBV10-3	13	-	CAIGVAGQETQYF	TGTGCCATTGGAGTAGCGGGACAAGAGACCCAGTACTTC
-	TRBJ1-5	TRBV19	15	-	CASSTGPHGNQPQHF	TGTGCCAGTAGTACAGGGCCCCACGGCAATCAGCCCCAGCATTTT
-	TRBJ1-6	TRBV10-2	14	many	CASWWGEYNSPLHF	TGCGCCAGCTGGTGGGGGGAATACAATTCACCCCTCCACTTT
TRBD1	TRBJ1-2	TRBV18	14	-	CASSPSGQGRGYTF	TGTGCCAGCTCACCGAGTGGACAGGGTAGGGGCTACACCTTC
-	TRBJ2-2	TRBV6-4	14	-	CASGEFANTGELFF	TGTGCCTCGGGGGAGTTCGCGAACACCGGGGAGCTGTTTTTT
TRBD1	TRBJ1-4	TRBV30	16	-	CAWSVGRGATNEKLFF	TGTGCCTGGAGTGTGGGCAGGGGGGCTACTAATGAAAAACTGTTTTTT
-	TRBJ2-3	TRBV11-2	14	-	CASTSLSITDTQYF	TGTGCCAGCACGTCCTTGAGTATCACAGATACGCAGTATTTT
TRBD1	TRBJ1-4	TRBV5-1	14	-	CASSSGTGGEKLFF	TGCGCCAGCAGCTCCGGGACAGGGGGGGAAAAACTGTTTTTT
-	TRBJ2-1	TRBV6-4	13	-	CASRRNVEGEQFF	TGTGCCAGCAGAAGAAATGTAGAGGGTGAGCAGTTCTTC
-	TRBJ2-3	TRBV7-2	12	-	CASSFHTDTQYF	TGTGCCAGCAGCTTTCACACAGATACGCAGTATTTT